Each of the 9 T cell receptor beta chains below was sequenced from the same sample in a study of shared T cell receptors in the human thymus. This table comes from immunoSEQ multiplex PCR, and its TCRdb copy is limited to in-frame clones, with some not included. Seen here are some 660,000 clones, about 90% observed once, and the top ten hold 0.0094%. This sample also belongs to another study, concerning human thymus T cells.

Source material: thymocytes. The receptors come from a boy under two years old with a congenital heart defect.

The chain recombines TRBV5-6 with TRBJ2-7; 8 nucleotides match TRBD2. Trimming at V came to 2 bases and at J to 3 bases, leaving 13 bases not matched to a gene. Germline V gene lookup returns CDR1 SGHDT and CDR2 YYEEEE. The CDR3 has 17 residues. As DNA, the CDR3 is TGTGCCAGCAGCTTTCTCCCAGAGCGGGGGTGCTTCTACGAGCAGTACTTC. It specifies CASSFLPERGCFYEQYF.

The J gene is TRBJ1-2, the V gene TRBV28; 10 bases fit TRBD1. CDR3 length: 12 residues. J was trimmed by 11 bases and V by 8 bases; bases with no gene match: 8. Germline CDR1 and CDR2: MDHEN and SYDVKM. The CDR3 coding sequence is TGTGCCAGCGGGACAGGGGTAAAAGAATACACCTTC. Encoded protein: CASGTGVKEYTF.

This chain uses TRBV9 with TRBJ2-1, with D perhaps TRBD2 (7 bases). The V and J ends lost 3 bases and 3 bases respectively, with 19 bases between them. Germline-derived CDR1 and CDR2 are SGDLS and YYNGEE. The CDR3 runs 17 residues. The CDR3 DNA reads as TGTGCCAGCAGCGAGAGGGGGTGGCTAGCGGACTACAATGAGCAGTTCTTC. Protein: CASSERGWLADYNEQFF.

A single count supports this clone. The same CDR3 also results from other DNA sequences found in this sample. This rearrangement joins TRBV6-6 to TRBJ1-5; no firm D call. Germline V lookup: CDR1 MNHNY, CDR2 SVGAGI (reference sequence). This CDR3 is built from 15 residues. V lost 0 bases, J lost 2 bases, and 8 bases lay in between. The CDR3 DNA sequence: TGTGCCAGCAGTTACTCGGGGAGGGGCAATCAGCCCCAGCATTTT. This codes for CASSYSGRGNQPQHF.

This chain joins TRBV5-1 and TRBJ1-2; 12 bases are shared with TRBD1. Germline V lookup: CDR1 SGHRS, CDR2 YFSETQ. Trimming at V came to 4 bases and at J to 2 bases, leaving 12 bases not matched to a gene. This CDR3 is 18 amino acids long. The CDR3: CASSPPQPGTGGNYGYTF. Written as DNA, the CDR3 is TGCGCCAGCAGCCCACCCCAGCCCGGGACAGGGGGCAACTATGGCTACACCTTC.

The rearrangement uses TRBV4-1 and TRBJ2-1; 13 bases map to TRBD2. Germline V gene sequence: CDR1 MGHRA, CDR2 YSYEKL. This CDR3 is built from 19 residues. V lost 1 base and J lost 7; bases outside the gene matches: 13. The CDR3 loop is CASSQGRTSGRGVGNEQFF. In nucleotides, the CDR3 is TGCGCCAGCAGCCAAGGACGGACTAGCGGGAGAGGGGTTGGGAATGAGCAGTTCTTC.

A word on this clone: The junction differs from germline at one of its ends, possibly a read error. The V call is TRBV6-5, the J call TRBJ1-2; D is possibly TRBD1 (5 bases). CDR3 size: 14 residues. Germline CDR1 MNHEY, CDR2 SVGAGI. The CDR3 sequence is CASSSDILLYGHTF. DNA for the CDR3: TGTGCCAGCAGTTCGGACATATTACTCTATGGCCACACCTTC.

This sequence joins TRBV19 and TRBJ1-1; D gene unclear. The V gene lost 7 bases and the J gene lost 1 base, with 13 bases spanning the gap. The germline V gene has CDR1 LNHDA and CDR2 SQIVND (reference sequence). This CDR3 spans 14 amino acids. CDR3: CASTHKAGNTEAFF. Written as DNA, the CDR3 is TGTGCCAGTACCCATAAGGCGGGGAACACTGAAGCTTTCTTT. Supplemented by reference TRBV19 and TRBJ1-1, the full variable domain reads DGGITQSPKYLFRKEGQNVTLSCEQNLNHDAMYWYRQDPGQGLRLIYYSQIVNDFQKGDIAEGYSVSREKKESFPLTVTSAQKNPTAFYLCASTHKAGNTEAFFGQGTRLTVV.

J is TRBJ1-2 and V is TRBV10-3, with D perhaps TRBD1 (5 bases). The CDR3 runs to 16 residues. Trimming took 9 bases from V and 3 from J, leaving 23 bases between them. Germline CDR1 is ENHRY and CDR2 is SYGVKD. This chain's CDR3 is CAILGTRGLLHYGYTF. The CDR3, as DNA: TGTGCCATACTAGGGACGCGGGGTTTGCTACACTATGGCTACACCTTC.